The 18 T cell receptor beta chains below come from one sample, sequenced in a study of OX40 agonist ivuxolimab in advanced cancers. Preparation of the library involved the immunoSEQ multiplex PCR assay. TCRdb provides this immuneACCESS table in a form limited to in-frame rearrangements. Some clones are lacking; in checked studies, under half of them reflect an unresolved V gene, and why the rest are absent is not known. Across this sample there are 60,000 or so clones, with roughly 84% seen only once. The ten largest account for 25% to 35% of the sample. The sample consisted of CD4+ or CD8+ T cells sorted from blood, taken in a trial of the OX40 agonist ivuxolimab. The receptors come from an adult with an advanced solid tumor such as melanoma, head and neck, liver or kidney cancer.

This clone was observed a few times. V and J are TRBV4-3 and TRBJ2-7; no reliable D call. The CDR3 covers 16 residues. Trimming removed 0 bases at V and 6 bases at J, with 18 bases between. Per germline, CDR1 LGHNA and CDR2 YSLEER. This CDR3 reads CASSQDPRQEIGEQYF. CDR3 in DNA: TGCGCCAGCAGCCAAGACCCCCGTCAGGAAATTGGCGAGCAGTACTTC.

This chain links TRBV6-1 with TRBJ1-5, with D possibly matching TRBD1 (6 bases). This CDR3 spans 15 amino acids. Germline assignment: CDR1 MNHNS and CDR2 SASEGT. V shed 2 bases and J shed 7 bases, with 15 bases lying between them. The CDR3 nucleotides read TGTGCCAGCAGTGAAACCGACAGGATAGGCCAGCCCCAGCATTTT. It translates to CASSETDRIGQPQHF.

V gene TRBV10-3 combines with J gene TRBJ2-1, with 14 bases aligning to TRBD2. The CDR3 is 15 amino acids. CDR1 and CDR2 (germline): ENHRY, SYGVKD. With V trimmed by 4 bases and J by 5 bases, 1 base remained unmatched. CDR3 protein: CAISGLAGGDNEQFF. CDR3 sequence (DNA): TGTGCCATCAGTGGACTAGCGGGGGGGGACAATGAGCAGTTCTTC.

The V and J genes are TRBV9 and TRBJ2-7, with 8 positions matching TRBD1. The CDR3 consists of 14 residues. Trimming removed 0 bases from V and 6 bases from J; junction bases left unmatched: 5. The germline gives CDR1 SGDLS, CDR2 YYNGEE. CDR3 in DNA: TGTGCCAGCAGCGTAGGACAGGGGTGGGCCGAGCAGTACTTC. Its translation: CASSVGQGWAEQYF.

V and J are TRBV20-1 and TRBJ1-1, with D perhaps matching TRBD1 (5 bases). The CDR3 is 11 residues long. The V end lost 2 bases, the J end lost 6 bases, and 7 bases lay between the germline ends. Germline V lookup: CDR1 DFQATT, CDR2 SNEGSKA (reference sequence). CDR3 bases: TGCAGTGCTAGACCACAGGCTGAAGCTTTCTTT. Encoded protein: CSARPQAEAFF.

This CDR3 is CSVFTSGRADEQFF. The CDR3 nucleotides are TGCAGCGTTTTCACTAGCGGGAGGGCCGATGAGCAGTTCTTC. The V gene is TRBV29-1, the J gene TRBJ2-1, with 13 bases that match TRBD2. Trimming cost V 5 bases and J 8 bases; bases outside gene matches: 6. CDR3 length: 14 residues. Germline-derived CDR1 and CDR2 are SQVTM and ANQGSEA.

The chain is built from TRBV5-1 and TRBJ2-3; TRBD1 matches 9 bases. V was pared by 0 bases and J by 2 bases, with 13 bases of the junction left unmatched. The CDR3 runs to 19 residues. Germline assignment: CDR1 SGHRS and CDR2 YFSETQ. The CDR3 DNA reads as TGCGCCAGCAGCTTGGGGACAGGGGTAAGAGGGGCAGCCACAGATACGCAGTATTTT. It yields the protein CASSLGTGVRGAATDTQYF.

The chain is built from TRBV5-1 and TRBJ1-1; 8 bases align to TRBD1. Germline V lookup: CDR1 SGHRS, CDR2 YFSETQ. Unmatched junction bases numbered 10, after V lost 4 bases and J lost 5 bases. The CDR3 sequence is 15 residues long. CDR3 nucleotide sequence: TGCGCCAGCAGCCCATTACAGGGGACAGGTACTGAAGCTTTCTTT. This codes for CASSPLQGTGTEAFF.

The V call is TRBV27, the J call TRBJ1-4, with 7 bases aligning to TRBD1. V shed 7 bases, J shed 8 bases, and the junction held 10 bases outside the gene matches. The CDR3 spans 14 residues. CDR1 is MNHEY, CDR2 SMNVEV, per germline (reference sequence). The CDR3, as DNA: TGTGCCAGCAAAAGTAGGGGGCCCCGGGAAAAACTGTTTTTT. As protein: CASKSRGPREKLFF.

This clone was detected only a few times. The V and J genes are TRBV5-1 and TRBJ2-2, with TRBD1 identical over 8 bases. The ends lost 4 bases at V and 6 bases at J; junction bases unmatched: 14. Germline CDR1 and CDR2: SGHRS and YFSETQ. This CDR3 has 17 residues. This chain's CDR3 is CASSLGTGSPESGELFF. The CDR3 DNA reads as TGCGCCAGCAGCCTGGGGACAGGCAGCCCGGAATCCGGGGAGCTGTTTTTT.

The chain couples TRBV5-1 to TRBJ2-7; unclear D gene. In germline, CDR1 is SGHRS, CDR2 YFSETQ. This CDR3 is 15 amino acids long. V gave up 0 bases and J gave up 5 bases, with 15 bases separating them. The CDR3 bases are TGCGCCAGCAGCTTGGCCATTCAGACTGTCCACGAGCAGTACTTC. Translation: CASSLAIQTVHEQYF.

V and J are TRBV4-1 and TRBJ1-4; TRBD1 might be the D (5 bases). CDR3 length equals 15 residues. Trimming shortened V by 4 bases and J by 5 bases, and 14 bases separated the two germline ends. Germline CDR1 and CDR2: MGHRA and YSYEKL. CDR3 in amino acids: CASSLGGGVNEKLFF. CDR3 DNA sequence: TGCGCCAGCAGCCTCGGGGGGGGAGTGAATGAAAAACTGTTTTTT.

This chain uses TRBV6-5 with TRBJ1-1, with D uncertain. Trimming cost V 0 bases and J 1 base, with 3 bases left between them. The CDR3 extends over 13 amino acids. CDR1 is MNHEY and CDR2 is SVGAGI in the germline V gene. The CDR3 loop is CASSYSSNTEAFF. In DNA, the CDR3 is TGTGCCAGCAGTTACTCGTCGAACACTGAAGCTTTCTTT.

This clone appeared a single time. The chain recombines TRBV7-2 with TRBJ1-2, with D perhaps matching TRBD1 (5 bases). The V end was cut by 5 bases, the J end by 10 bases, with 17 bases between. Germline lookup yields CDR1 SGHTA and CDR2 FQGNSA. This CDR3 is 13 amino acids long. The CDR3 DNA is TGTGCCAGCAGCCCCGGGACGGTCGCGACCTACACCTTC. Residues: CASSPGTVATYTF.

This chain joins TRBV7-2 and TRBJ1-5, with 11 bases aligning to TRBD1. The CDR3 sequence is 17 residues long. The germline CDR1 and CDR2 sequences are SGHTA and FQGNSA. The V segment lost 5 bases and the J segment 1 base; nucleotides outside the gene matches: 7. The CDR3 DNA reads TGTGCCAGCAGCCGTTCGGGACAGGGGGGAAGCAATCAGCCCCAGCATTTT. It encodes CASSRSGQGGSNQPQHF.

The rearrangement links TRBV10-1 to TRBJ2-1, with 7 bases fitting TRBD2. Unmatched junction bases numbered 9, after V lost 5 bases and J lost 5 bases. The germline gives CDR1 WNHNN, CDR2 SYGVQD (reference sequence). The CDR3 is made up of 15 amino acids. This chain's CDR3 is CASSWTSREHNEQFF. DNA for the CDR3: TGCGCCAGCAGTTGGACTAGTCGGGAGCACAATGAGCAGTTCTTC.

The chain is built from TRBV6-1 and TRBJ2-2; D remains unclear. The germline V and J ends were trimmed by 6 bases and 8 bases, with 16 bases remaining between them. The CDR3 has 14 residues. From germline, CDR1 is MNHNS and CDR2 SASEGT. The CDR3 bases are TGTGCCAGCAGCCAGAGGTCAGGTTTTGGGGAGCTGTTTTTT. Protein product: CASSQRSGFGELFF.

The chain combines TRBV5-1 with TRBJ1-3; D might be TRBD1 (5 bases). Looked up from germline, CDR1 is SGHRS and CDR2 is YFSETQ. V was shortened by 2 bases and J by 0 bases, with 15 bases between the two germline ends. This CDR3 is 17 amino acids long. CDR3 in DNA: TGCGCCAGCAGCTTTCAGGGCGACCCGAGCTCTGGAAACACCATATATTTT. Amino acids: CASSFQGDPSSGNTIYF.